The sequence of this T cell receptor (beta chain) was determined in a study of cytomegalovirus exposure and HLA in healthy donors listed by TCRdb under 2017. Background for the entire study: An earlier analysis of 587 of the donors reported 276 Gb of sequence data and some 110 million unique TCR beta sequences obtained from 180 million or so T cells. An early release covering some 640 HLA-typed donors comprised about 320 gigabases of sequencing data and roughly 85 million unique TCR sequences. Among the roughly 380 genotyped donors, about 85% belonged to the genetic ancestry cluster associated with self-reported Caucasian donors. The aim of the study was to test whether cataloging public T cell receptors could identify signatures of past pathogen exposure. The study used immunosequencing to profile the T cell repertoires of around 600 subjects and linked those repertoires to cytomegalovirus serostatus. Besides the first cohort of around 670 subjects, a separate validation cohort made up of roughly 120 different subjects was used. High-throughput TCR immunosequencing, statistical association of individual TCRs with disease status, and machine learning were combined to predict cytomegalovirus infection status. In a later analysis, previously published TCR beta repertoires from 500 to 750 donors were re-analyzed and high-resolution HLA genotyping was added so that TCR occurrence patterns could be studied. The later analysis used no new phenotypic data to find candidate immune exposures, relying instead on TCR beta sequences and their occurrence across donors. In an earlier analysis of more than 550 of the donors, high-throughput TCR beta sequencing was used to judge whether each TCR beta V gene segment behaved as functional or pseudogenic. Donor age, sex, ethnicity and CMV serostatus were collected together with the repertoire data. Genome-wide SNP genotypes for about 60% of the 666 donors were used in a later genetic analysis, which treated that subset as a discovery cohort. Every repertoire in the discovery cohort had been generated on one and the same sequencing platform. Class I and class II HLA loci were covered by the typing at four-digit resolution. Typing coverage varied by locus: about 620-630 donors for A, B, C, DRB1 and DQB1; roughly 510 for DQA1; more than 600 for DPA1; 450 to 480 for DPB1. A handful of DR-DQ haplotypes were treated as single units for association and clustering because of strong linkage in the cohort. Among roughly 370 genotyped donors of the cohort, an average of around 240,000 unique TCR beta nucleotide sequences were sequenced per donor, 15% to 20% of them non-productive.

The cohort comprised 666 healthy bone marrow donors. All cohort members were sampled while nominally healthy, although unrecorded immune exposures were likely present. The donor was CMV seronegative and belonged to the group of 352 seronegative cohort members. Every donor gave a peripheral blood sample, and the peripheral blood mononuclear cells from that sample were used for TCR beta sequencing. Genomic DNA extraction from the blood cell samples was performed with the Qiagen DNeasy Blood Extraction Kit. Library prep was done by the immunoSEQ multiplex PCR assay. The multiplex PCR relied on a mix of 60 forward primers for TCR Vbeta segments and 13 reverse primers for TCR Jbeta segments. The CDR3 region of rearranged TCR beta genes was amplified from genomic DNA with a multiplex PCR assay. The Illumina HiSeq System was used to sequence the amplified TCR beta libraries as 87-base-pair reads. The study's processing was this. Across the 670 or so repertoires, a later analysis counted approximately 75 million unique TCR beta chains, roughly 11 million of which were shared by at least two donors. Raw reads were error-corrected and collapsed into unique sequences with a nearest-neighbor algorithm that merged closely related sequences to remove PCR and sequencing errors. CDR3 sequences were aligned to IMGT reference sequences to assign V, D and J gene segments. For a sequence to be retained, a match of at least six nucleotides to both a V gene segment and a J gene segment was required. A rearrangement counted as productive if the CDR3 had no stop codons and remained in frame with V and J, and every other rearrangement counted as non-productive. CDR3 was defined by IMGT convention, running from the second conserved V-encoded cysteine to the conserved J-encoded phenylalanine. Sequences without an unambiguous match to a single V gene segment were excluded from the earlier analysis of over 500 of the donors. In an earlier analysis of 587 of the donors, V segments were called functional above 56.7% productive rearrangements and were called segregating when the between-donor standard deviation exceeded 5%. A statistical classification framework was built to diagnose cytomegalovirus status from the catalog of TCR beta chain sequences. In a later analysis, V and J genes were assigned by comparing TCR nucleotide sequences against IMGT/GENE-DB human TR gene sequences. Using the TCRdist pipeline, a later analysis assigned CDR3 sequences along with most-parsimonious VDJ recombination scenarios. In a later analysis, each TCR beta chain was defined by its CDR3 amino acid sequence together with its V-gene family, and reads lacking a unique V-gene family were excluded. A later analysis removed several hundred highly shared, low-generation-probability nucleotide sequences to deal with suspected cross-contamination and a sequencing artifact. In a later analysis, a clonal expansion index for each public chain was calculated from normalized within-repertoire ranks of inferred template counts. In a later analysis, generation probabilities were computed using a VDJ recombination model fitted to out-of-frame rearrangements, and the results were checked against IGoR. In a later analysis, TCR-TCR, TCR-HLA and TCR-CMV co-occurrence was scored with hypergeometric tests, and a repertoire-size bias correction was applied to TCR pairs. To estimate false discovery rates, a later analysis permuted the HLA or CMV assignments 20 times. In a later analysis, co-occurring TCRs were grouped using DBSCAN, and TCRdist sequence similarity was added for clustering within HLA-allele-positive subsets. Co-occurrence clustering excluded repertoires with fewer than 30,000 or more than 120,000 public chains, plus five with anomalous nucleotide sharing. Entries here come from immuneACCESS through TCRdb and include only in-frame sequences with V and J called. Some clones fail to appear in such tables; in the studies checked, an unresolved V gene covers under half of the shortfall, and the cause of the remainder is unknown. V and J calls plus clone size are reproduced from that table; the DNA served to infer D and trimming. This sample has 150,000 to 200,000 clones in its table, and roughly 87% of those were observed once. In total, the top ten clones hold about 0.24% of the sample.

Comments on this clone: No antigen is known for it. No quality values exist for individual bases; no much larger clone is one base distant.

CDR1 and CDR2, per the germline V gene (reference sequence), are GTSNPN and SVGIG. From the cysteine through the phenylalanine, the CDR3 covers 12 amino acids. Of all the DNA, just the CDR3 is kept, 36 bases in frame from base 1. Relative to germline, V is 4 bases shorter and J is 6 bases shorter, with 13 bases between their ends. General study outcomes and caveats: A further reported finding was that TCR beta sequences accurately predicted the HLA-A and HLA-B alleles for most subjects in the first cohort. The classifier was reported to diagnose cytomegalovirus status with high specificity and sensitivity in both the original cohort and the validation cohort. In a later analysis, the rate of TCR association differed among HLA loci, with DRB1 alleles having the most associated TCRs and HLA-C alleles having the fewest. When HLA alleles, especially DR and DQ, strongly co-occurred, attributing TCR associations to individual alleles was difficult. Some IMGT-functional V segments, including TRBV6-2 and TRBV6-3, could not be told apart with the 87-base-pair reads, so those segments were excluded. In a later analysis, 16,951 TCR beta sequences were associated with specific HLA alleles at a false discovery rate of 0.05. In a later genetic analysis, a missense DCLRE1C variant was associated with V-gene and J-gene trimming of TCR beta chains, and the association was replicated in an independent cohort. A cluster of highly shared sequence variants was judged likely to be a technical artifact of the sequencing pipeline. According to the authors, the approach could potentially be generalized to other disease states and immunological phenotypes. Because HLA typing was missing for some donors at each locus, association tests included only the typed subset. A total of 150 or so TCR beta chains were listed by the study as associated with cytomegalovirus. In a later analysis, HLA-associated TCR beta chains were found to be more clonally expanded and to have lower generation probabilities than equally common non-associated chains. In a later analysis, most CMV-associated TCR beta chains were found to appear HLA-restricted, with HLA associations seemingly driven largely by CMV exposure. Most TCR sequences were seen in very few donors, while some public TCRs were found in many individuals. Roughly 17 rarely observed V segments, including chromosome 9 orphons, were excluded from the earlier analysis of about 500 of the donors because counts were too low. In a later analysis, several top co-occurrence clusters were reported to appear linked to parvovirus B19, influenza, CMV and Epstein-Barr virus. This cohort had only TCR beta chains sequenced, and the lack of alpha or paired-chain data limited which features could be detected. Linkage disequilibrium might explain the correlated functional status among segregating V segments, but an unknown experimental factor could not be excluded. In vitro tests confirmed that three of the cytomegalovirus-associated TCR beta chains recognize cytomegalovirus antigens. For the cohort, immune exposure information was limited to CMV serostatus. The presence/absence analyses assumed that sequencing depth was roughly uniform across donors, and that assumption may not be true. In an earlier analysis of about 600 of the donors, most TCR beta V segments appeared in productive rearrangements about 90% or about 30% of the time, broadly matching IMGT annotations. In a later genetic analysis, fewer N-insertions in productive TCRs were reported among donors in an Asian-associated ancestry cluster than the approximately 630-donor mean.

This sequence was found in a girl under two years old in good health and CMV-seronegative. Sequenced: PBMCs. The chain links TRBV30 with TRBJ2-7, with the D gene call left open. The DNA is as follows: TGTGCCTGGAATACAACAGCCCCCGAGCAGTACTTC. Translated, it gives CAWNTTAPEQYF. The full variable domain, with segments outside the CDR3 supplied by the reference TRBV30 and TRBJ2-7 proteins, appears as SQTIHQWPATLVQPVGSPLSLECTVEGTSNPNLYWYRQAAGRGLQLLFYSVGIGQISSEVPQNLSASRPQDRQFILSSKKLLLSDSGFYLCAWNTTAPEQYFGPGTRLTVT.